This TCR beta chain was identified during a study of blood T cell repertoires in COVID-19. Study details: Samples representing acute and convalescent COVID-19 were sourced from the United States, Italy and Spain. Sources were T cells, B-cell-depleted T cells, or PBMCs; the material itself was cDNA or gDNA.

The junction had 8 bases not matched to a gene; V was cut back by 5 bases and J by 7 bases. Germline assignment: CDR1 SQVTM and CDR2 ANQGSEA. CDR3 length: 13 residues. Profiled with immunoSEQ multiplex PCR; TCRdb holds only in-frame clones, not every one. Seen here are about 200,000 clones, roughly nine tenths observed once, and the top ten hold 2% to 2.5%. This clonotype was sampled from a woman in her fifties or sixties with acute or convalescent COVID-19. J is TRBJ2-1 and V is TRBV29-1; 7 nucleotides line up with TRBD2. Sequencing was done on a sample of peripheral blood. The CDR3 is CSVRREIYNEQFF. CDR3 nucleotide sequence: TGCAGCGTTCGGCGGGAGATATATAATGAGCAGTTCTTC.